This T cell receptor beta chain was recovered during a study of T cells in Graves' hyperthyroidism and ophthalmopathy. For the study at large: Blood was drawn when the patient was first diagnosed and still untreated. Broader study findings: A 13 V-J signature model discriminated ophthalmopathy versus stable hyperthyroidism.

The CDR3 covers 12 residues. V lost 5 bases to trimming and J lost 7 bases, with 9 bases between them. TCR beta CDR3 sequences were amplified from RNA transcripts. During a first-round RT-PCR of the TCR CDR3, the HTBI primer set was used. TCRdb itself ran the multiplex PCR reads through MiXCR, one entry per CDR3 protein. The sample gives a few hundred thousand distinct CDR3 sequences, roughly 15% of which show up once; about an eighth is in the top ten. This clonotype appeared a single time. The antigen remains unidentified. Sampled blood dates from first hyperthyroidism diagnosis, and it precedes any ophthalmopathy symptoms.

The V and J genes are TRBV12-3 or TRBV12-4 and TRBJ1-5; no reliable D call. This sequence originates from a woman aged 40 to 50 with Graves' hyperthyroidism that later progressed to Graves' ophthalmopathy. Sequenced input: blood. This CDR3 reads CASSGKGQPQHF. Written as DNA, the CDR3 is TGTGCCAGCAGTGGGAAGGGACAGCCCCAGCATTTT.